Below are 21 T cell receptor beta chains sequenced from a single sample in a study of blood T cell repertoires in COVID-19 (dated by TCRdb to 2019 to 2021). Library preparation used the immunoSEQ multiplex PCR assay. What TCRdb holds here is the immuneACCESS table cut down to in-frame rearrangements. Part of the clones is not present; checked against another copy, under half of the missing clones reflect an unresolved V gene, and the others are unexplained. Within this sample are over 150,000 clones, with approximately 90% of them counted one time only. The ten largest clonotypes hold about 18% of the sample. The sequenced material came from peripheral blood. Every receptor here comes from a man between 45 and 60 years old with COVID-19, enrolled during active disease.

The rearrangement links TRBV18 to TRBJ1-5, with TRBD1 matching 7 bases. This CDR3 region has 15 residues. V was pared by 3 bases and J by 7 bases, with 9 bases of the junction left unmatched. Germline CDR1 is KGHSH and CDR2 is LQKENI. CDR3 amino acids: CASSPATGMGQPQHF. As DNA, the CDR3 is TGTGCCAGCTCACCGGCGACAGGGATGGGACAGCCCCAGCATTTT.

The chain combines TRBV6-6 with TRBJ2-3; D unresolved. The CDR3 spans 12 residues. The V end lost 6 bases, the J end lost 3 bases, and 7 bases lay between the germline ends. Germline V gene lookup returns CDR1 MNHNY and CDR2 SVGAGI (reference sequence). CDR3 region: CASSQQTDTQYF. In DNA form, the CDR3 reads TGTGCCAGCAGCCAACAGACAGATACGCAGTATTTT.

This clone was seen only once. This chain connects TRBV28 to TRBJ1-4, with 10 bases that match TRBD1. The V segment lost 7 bases and the J segment 8 bases; nucleotides outside the gene matches: 7. The CDR3 has 14 amino acids. Germline loops: CDR1 MDHEN, CDR2 SYDVKM. In nucleotides, the CDR3 is TGTGCCAGCACCCCAGGGACAGGGGTAGAAAAACTGTTTTTT. Protein: CASTPGTGVEKLFF.

The rearrangement links TRBV6-6 to TRBJ2-2; 10 bases fit TRBD2. The germline V gene has CDR1 MNHNY and CDR2 SVGAGI (reference sequence). J lost 4 bases, V lost 6 bases, and 8 bases had no gene match. The CDR3 sequence is 16 residues long. The CDR3: CASRRSGLAITGELFF. The CDR3 DNA sequence: TGTGCCAGCAGACGATCGGGACTAGCGATCACCGGGGAGCTGTTTTTT.

This clone was found once. V gene TRBV7-3 combines with J gene TRBJ2-5, with TRBD1 as a possible D gene (5 bases). Trimming took 5 bases from V and 1 from J, leaving 8 bases between them. Germline V gives CDR1 SGHTA, CDR2 FQGTGA. The CDR3 contains 13 residues. In nucleotides, the CDR3 is TGTGCCAGCAGCCCGACAGCCCAAGAGACCCAGTACTTC. Protein product: CASSPTAQETQYF.

This clone was seen a single time. The chain recombines TRBV18 with TRBJ2-3, with a tentative D call TRBD1 (5 bases). V lost 1 base to trimming and J lost 0 bases, with 11 bases between them. The germline V gene encodes CDR1 KGHSH and CDR2 LQKENI. The CDR3 runs to 16 residues. The CDR3 coding sequence is TGTGCCAGCTCACCACGAGGTGGGGCTAGCACAGATACGCAGTATTTT. Amino acid sequence: CASSPRGGASTDTQYF. The variable domain in full, completed from reference TRBV18 and TRBJ2-3, reads NAGVMQNPRHLVRRRGQEARLRCSPMKGHSHVYWYRQLPEEGLKFMVYLQKENIIDESGMPKERFSAEFPKEGPSILRIQQVVRGDSAAYFCASSPRGGASTDTQYFGPGTRLTVL.

The chain couples TRBV7-6 to TRBJ2-1; the match to TRBD1 covers 7 bases. The length of the CDR3 is 15 residues. V lost 0 bases and J lost 6; bases outside the gene matches: 5. Per the germline V gene, CDR1 is SGHVS and CDR2 is FNYEAQ. CDR3 coding DNA: TGTGCCAGCAGCTTAGCCGTTACAGGGGCCAATGAGCAGTTCTTC. Protein sequence: CASSLAVTGANEQFF.

The rearrangement uses TRBV9 and TRBJ1-4, with a tentative D call TRBD1 (5 bases). V was clipped by 4 bases and J by 3 bases, with 16 bases between them. Germline lookup yields CDR1 SGDLS and CDR2 YYNGEE. This CDR3 is 16 amino acids long. CDR3 in DNA: TGTGCCAGCAGCACCACGCCTACAGGACCTAATGAAAAACTGTTTTTT. It translates to CASSTTPTGPNEKLFF.

The V gene is TRBV27, the J gene TRBJ1-2; possibly TRBD1 for D (6 bases). Trimming took off 8 bases at V and 6 bases at J, with 16 bases between the two ends. The CDR3 is 13 residues long. Germline V CDR1 and CDR2: MNHEY, SMNVEV (reference sequence). In DNA, the CDR3 is TGTGCCAGCTCCCCCCGGGGGGCGCATGGCTACACCTTC. Encoded protein: CASSPRGAHGYTF.

The chain combines TRBV6-5 with TRBJ1-5, with TRBD1 matching 7 bases. Germline loops: CDR1 MNHEY, CDR2 SVGAGI. With V trimmed by 6 bases and J by 6 bases, 5 bases remained unmatched. This CDR3 region has 13 residues. The CDR3 loop is CASRTGFSQPQHF. CDR3 in DNA: TGTGCCAGCAGGACAGGGTTTTCTCAGCCCCAGCATTTT.

V usage is TRBV10-3 and J usage is TRBJ2-7, with 8 bases lining up with TRBD2. Germline loops: CDR1 ENHRY, CDR2 SYGVKD. This CDR3 has 13 residues. Losses at the gene ends were 8 bases for V and 7 bases for J; bases not matched to a gene: 10. Here the CDR3 reads CAISPGGGREQYF. CDR3 nucleotides: TGTGCCATCTCCCCCGGCGGGGGGCGGGAGCAGTACTTC.

This chain links TRBV7-9 with TRBJ1-1; 9 bases fit TRBD1. Germline V gene sequence: CDR1 SEHNR, CDR2 FQNEAQ (reference sequence). V gave up 4 bases and J gave up 4 bases; unmatched junction bases: 7. CDR3 length: 15 residues. CDR3 sequence reads: CASSSPTGGLTEAFF. The CDR3 DNA follows: TGTGCCAGCAGCTCCCCTACAGGGGGCCTCACTGAAGCTTTCTTT.

This chain links TRBV27 with TRBJ2-1; D is ambiguous. Germline V gene lookup returns CDR1 MNHEY and CDR2 SMNVEV (reference sequence). Trimming cost V 6 bases and J 2 bases, with 14 bases left between them. This CDR3 spans 15 amino acids. For the CDR3, the DNA is TGTGCCAGCAGAACCGACACAATAACCTACAATGAGCAGTTCTTC. Its protein is CASRTDTITYNEQFF.

The genes are TRBV7-8 and TRBJ2-3, with D possibly being TRBD2 (6 bases). This CDR3 is built from 15 residues. The ends were cut back, 7 bases at V and 0 bases at J, with 14 bases in the middle. CDR1 and CDR2 from the germline V gene are SGHVS and FQNEAQ. The CDR3 DNA follows: TGTGCCAGCAACCATGGGCGGGATAGCACAGATACGCAGTATTTT. Encoded protein: CASNHGRDSTDTQYF. The full variable domain, completed using reference TRBV7-8 and TRBJ2-3, is GAGVSQSPRYKVAKRGQDVALRCDPISGHVSLFWYQQALGQGPEFLTYFQNEAQLDKSGLPSDRFFAERPEGSVSTLKIQRTQQEDSAVYLCASNHGRDSTDTQYFGPGTRLTVL.

The rearrangement links TRBV5-6 to TRBJ1-1; no clear D. With 6 bases removed from V and 1 base from J, the gap between germline ends came to 10 bases. This CDR3 is built from 13 residues. Germline V gives CDR1 SGHDT, CDR2 YYEEEE. The chain's CDR3 is CASTPGRNTEAFF. For the CDR3, the DNA is TGTGCCAGCACCCCCGGGAGGAACACTGAAGCTTTCTTT. Combining the CDR3 with reference TRBV5-6 and TRBJ1-1 gives the whole variable domain DAGVTQSPTHLIKTRGQQVTLRCSPKSGHDTVSWYQQALGQGPQFIFQYYEEEERQRGNFPDRFSGHQFPNYSSELNVNALLLGDSALYLCASTPGRNTEAFFGQGTRLTVV.

V and J are TRBV5-1 and TRBJ2-5, with 7 bases fitting TRBD2. Per the germline V gene, CDR1 is SGHRS and CDR2 is YFSETQ. The CDR3 is 16 amino acids. The trim removed 4 bases at V and 1 base at J, leaving 10 bases unmatched. CDR3 sequence: CASSPAAGVLQETQYF. For the CDR3, the DNA is TGCGCCAGCAGCCCGGCGGCGGGAGTCCTCCAAGAGACCCAGTACTTC.

The genes are TRBV10-3 and TRBJ2-1; 7 bases fit TRBD2. The CDR3 loop spans 15 amino acids. Trimming at V came to 4 bases and at J to 5 bases, leaving 8 bases not matched to a gene. Germline loops: CDR1 ENHRY, CDR2 SYGVKD. CDR3 coding DNA: TGTGCCATCAGTGTGTCGGGAGGTCGAGACAATGAGCAGTTCTTC. This gives the protein CAISVSGGRDNEQFF.

The CDR3 nucleotides read TGTGCCACCAGTGGAACTAGCGGGGGGGCCCACAATGAGCAGTTCTTC. As protein: CATSGTSGGAHNEQFF. The rearrangement links TRBV24-1 to TRBJ2-1; 13 positions match TRBD2. Per the germline V gene, CDR1 is KGHDR and CDR2 is SFDVKD. This CDR3 spans 16 amino acids. V was clipped by 5 bases and J by 5 bases; unmatched bases: 5.

In nucleotides, the CDR3 is TGCGCCAGCAGTGAGTCACTAGCGGTAAGCTCCTACAATGAGCAGTTCTTC. This translates into CASSESLAVSSYNEQFF. V usage is TRBV10-1 and J usage is TRBJ2-1; 8 bases align to TRBD2. This CDR3 is 17 amino acids long. V shed 0 bases, J shed 0 bases, and the junction held 4 bases outside the gene matches. Germline V gene data show CDR1 as WNHNN and CDR2 as SYGVQD (reference sequence).

CDR3 bases: TGTGCCAGCAGCGGCCCCGGACAGAGCCTAACTAATGAAAAACTGTTTTTT. It codes for CASSGPGQSLTNEKLFF. V gene TRBV2 combines with J gene TRBJ1-4; tentative D call: TRBD1 (6 bases). CDR1 SNHLY and CDR2 FYNNEI come from the germline V gene. V lost 6 bases and J lost 1, with 18 bases in between. The CDR3 runs to 17 residues.

This chain links TRBV4-3 with TRBJ1-5; D gene unclear. The V gene lost 0 bases and the J gene lost 0 bases, with 6 bases spanning the gap. CDR3 length: 15 amino acids. The germline CDR1 and CDR2 sequences are LGHNA and YSLEER. The CDR3 DNA reads as TGCGCCAGCAGCCAAGATCAAGCTAGCAATCAGCCCCAGCATTTT. This translates into CASSQDQASNQPQHF.